The present TCR beta chain was sequenced within a study of shared clonotypes between healthy human individuals. Study findings and constraints: Relative to clonotypes present in all four donors, those not shared had lower generation probabilities. The diversity represented, both genetic and in exposure history, was limited by few donors.

As concerns this clone: Its matching antigen is unknown.

V was trimmed by 3 bases and J by 6 bases, leaving 10 bases between them. CDR3 length: 13 residues. Germline V gene data show CDR1 as MNHEY and CDR2 as SMNVEV (reference sequence). Study processing details: As immunoSEQ supplied junction-only sequences (without quality scores), filtering differed. Profiled with immunoSEQ multiplex PCR; TCRdb holds only in-frame clones, not every one. V and J calls and clone size are given by that table; D and trimming were obtained from the DNA. The repertoire has 1 million to 1.3 million clones, 75% to 80% of them found once; the top ten carry 0.6% to 0.75%. The sample comprised memory CD4+ T cells from PBMCs. The subset was: CD45RA-negative fraction. The source of this sequence is a man aged 18 to 29 in good health. Some clones in this sample may be carry-over from other donors' samples. The chain uses TRBV27 and TRBJ2-3; D not resolved. CDR3 coding DNA: TGTGCCAGCAGTTTCCTGGGGAAGGATACGCAGTATTTT. The encoded protein is CASSFLGKDTQYF.